The TCR beta chain under discussion was sequenced for a study of blood T cell repertoires in COVID-19. Turning to the study itself: PBMCs, B-cell-depleted T cells, or T cells provided the cDNA or gDNA that made up the material.

Germline assignment: CDR1 SGHNT and CDR2 YYREEE (reference sequence). Germline trimming cut 4 bases from V and 2 bases from J; bases unmatched to any gene: 3. The CDR3 contains 14 residues. Profiled with immunoSEQ multiplex PCR; TCRdb holds only in-frame clones, not every one. The sample gives tens of thousands of clones, about nine tenths of which show up once; 2.5% to 3% is in the top ten. Sequenced sample: peripheral blood. The rearrangement uses TRBV5-4 and TRBJ2-1; 7 nucleotides match TRBD2. This sequence originates from a human donor in a cohort sampled during active COVID-19. The CDR3 loop reads CASSESGTYNEQFF. The CDR3 nucleotides read TGTGCCAGCAGCGAAAGCGGGACCTACAATGAGCAGTTCTTC.